This entry lists 5 T cell receptor beta chains sequenced from one sample in a study of neurological immune-mediated disorders. One entry per CDR3 protein results from TCRdb running MiXCR on the 5' RACE reads. The table has 130,000 or so distinct CDR3 sequences, about 3.2% seen once. Sequenced sample: PBMCs. Every receptor here comes from a woman aged 25 to 39 with multiple sclerosis.

This clonotype was counted ten times or more. V is TRBV20-1 and J is TRBJ2-7; the D gene is possibly TRBD1 (5 bases). This CDR3 contains 14 residues. The V end was cut by 0 bases, the J end by 2 bases, with 11 bases between. Germline CDR1 reads DFQATT; CDR2 reads SNEGSKA (reference sequence). The CDR3 sequence: CSARDSQGTYEQYF. CDR3 bases: TGCAGTGCTAGAGATTCCCAGGGTACCTACGAGCAGTACTTC.

This clonotype was counted at least ten times. The V gene is TRBV7-9, the J gene TRBJ1-1; 12 bases map to TRBD1. The ends lost 2 bases at V and 6 bases at J; junction bases unmatched: 10. Germline CDR1 reads SEHNR; CDR2 reads FQNEAQ (reference sequence). The CDR3 sequence is 17 residues long. CDR3: CASSLTGTGGRGSEAFF. The CDR3 coding sequence is TGTGCCAGCAGCTTAACCGGGACAGGGGGCCGGGGGTCTGAAGCTTTCTTT.

This clonotype showed up many times. The chain is built from TRBV7-2 and TRBJ1-2; the D is unclear. Deletions cut 0 bases from V and 3 bases from J, with 11 bases between. CDR3 length: 15 amino acids. Germline assignment: CDR1 SGHTA and CDR2 FQGNSA. The CDR3 DNA is TGTGCCAGCAGCTTAGCACCTCAGGAGTACTATGGCTACACCTTC. Encoded protein: CASSLAPQEYYGYTF. The full variable domain, in which reference TRBV7-2 and TRBJ1-2 provide the parts outside the CDR3, is GAGVSQSPSNKVTEKGKDVELRCDPISGHTALYWYRQSLGQGLEFLIYFQGNSAPDKSGLPSDRFSAERTGGSVSTLTIQRTQQEDSAVYLCASSLAPQEYYGYTFGSGTRLTVV.

The V call is TRBV5-1, the J call TRBJ2-7; D might be TRBD2 (6 bases). The CDR3 runs 14 residues. V was trimmed by 0 bases and J by 2 bases, leaving 9 bases between them. Per germline, CDR1 SGHRS and CDR2 YFSETQ. CDR3 residues: CASSLVRDTYEQYF. The CDR3 bases are TGCGCCAGCAGCTTGGTGCGGGATACCTACGAGCAGTACTTC.

This clonotype was seen ten or more times. The chain employs TRBV5-4 and TRBJ2-3; 8 bases align to TRBD2. CDR3 length: 14 amino acids. Germline V gives CDR1 SGHNT, CDR2 YYREEE (reference sequence). After removal of 4 bases from V and 1 base from J, the junction contained 2 bases not matched to a gene. DNA for the CDR3: TGTGCCAGCAGCCCCGGGAGGGGCACAGATACGCAGTATTTT. Translating it yields CASSPGRGTDTQYF.